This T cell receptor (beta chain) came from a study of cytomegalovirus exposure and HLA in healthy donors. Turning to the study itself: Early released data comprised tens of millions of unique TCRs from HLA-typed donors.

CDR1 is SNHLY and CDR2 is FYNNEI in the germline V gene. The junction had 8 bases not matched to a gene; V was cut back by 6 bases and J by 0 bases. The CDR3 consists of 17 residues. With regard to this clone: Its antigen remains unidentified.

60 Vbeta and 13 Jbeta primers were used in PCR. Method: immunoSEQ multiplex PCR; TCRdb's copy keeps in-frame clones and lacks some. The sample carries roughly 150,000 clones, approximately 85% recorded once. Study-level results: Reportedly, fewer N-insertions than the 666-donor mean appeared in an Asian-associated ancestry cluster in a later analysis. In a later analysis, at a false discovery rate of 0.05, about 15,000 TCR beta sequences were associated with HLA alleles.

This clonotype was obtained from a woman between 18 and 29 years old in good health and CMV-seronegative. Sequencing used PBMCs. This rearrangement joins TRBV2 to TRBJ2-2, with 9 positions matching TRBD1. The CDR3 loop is CASRKGQGRSNTGELFF. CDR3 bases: TGTGCCAGCAGGAAGGGACAGGGAAGGTCGAACACCGGGGAGCTGTTTTTT.